Each of the 15 T cell receptor beta chains below was sequenced from the same sample in a study of human T cells and chemical hapten exposure (dated by TCRdb to the early 2020s). Per the publication, the time point label means: pre-sensitization, week 0. Taken with the paper, the label for treatment or condition translates to: therapeutic diphenylcyclopropenone sensitization with weekly scalp DPC. The library was built by means of RACE. Sequencer: NextSeq 500. TCRdb applied fastp at Q25 and MiXCR to the public reads, then kept only in-frame beta chains. Each record represents a unique CDR3 protein, reported with the most common genes and DNA among its rows. The sample has around 350,000 distinct CDR3 sequences on record, 5% to 6.5% of them singletons. More than 8% of the sample is in the top ten clones. The source was whole blood, collected in connection with sensitization to the hapten diphenylcyclopropenone (DPC). These receptors all stem from a woman between 18 and 29 years old with alopecia areata. Some clones in this sample may be carry-over from other donors' samples.

The rearrangement joins TRBV6-1 to TRBJ2-7, with D uncertain. This CDR3 spans 14 amino acids. In germline, CDR1 is MNHNS, CDR2 SASEGT. Deletions cut 0 bases from V and 4 bases from J, with 10 bases between. CDR3 sequence (DNA): TGTGCCAGCAGTGAAGCGGGGTTTCAGTACGAGCAGTACTTC. This codes for CASSEAGFQYEQYF.

This clonotype was observed at least ten times. The rearrangement joins TRBV6-5 to TRBJ2-2; 14 nucleotides match TRBD2. CDR1 and CDR2 from the germline V gene are MNHEY and SVGAGI. The CDR3 extends over 16 amino acids. After removal of 5 bases from V and 4 bases from J, the junction contained 3 bases not matched to a gene. The CDR3 nucleotides are TGTGCCAGCAGTGCGGGACTAGCGGGGGCCACCGGGGAGCTGTTTTTT. Protein: CASSAGLAGATGELFF.

The chain combines TRBV7-8 with TRBJ1-4; 9 bases agree with TRBD1. The ends lost 4 bases at V and 7 bases at J; junction bases unmatched: 7. This CDR3 is 15 amino acids long. CDR1 is SGHVS, CDR2 FQNEAQ, per germline. The CDR3 loop reads CASSSTGQGIEKLFF. CDR3 nucleotides: TGTGCCAGCAGCTCGACGGGACAGGGAATTGAAAAACTGTTTTTT.

The chain has TRBV4-1 and TRBJ2-2; the D gene is possibly TRBD2 (5 bases). Trimming left V 1 base short and J 3 bases short, with 12 bases between. This CDR3 has 16 amino acids. In germline, CDR1 is MGHRA, CDR2 YSYEKL. In DNA form, the CDR3 reads TGCGCCAGCAGCCAAGTTCGGGGTGCCCACACCGGGGAGCTGTTTTTT. It codes for CASSQVRGAHTGELFF.

This clonotype was counted at least ten times. The J gene is TRBJ2-2, the V gene TRBV6-5; D possibly corresponds to TRBD1 (5 bases). Germline V gives CDR1 MNHEY, CDR2 SVGAGI. The length of the CDR3 is 16 residues. Trimming took 4 bases from V and 2 from J, leaving 14 bases between them. Here the CDR3 DNA reads TGTGCCAGCAGTTCCTCGATGGGGCTTAACACCGGGGAGCTGTTTTTT. Its protein product is CASSSSMGLNTGELFF.

This clonotype came up many times. The chain has TRBV7-9 and TRBJ1-4; D is possibly TRBD1 (6 bases). The V end was cut by 5 bases, the J end by 0 bases, with 22 bases between. The CDR3 is 19 amino acids. The germline CDR1 and CDR2 sequences are SEHNR and FQNEAQ (reference sequence). DNA of the CDR3: TGTGCCAGCAGCCCAAGACAGGCCAGTCCTCCCGCAACTAATGAAAAACTGTTTTTT. Translating gives CASSPRQASPPATNEKLFF.

This clonotype was detected many times. V usage is TRBV4-3 and J usage is TRBJ1-2, with D hard to call. CDR1 and CDR2 (germline): LGHNA, YSLEER. CDR3 length: 16 residues. Trimming shortened V by 0 bases and J by 4 bases, and 15 bases separated the two germline ends. CDR3 nucleotides: TGCGCCAGCAGCCAAGATTGGATAGCGGGAGTCTATGGCTACACCTTC. Amino acids: CASSQDWIAGVYGYTF.

V is TRBV11-1 and J is TRBJ2-7; 9 bases are shared with TRBD2. After removal of 5 bases from V and 3 bases from J, the junction contained 11 bases not matched to a gene. The CDR3 spans 16 residues. The germline V gene has CDR1 SGHAT and CDR2 FQDESV (reference sequence). CDR3 in DNA: TGTGCCAGCAGCCCTCTCCGAAGCGGGGGGAACTACGAGCAGTACTTC. Translation gives CASSPLRSGGNYEQYF.

This clonotype was found a few times. CDR3 region: CASTPAVYSNQPQHF. For the CDR3, the DNA is TGTGCCAGCACCCCCGCAGTTTATAGCAATCAGCCCCAGCATTTT. The chain links TRBV28 to TRBJ1-5; D remains ambiguous. Between the trimmed V and J ends, which lost 7 bases and 0 bases, there was a span of 13 bases. The V gene's germline CDR1 is MDHEN and CDR2 SYDVKM. The CDR3 consists of 15 residues.

This rearrangement joins TRBV20-1 to TRBJ2-5, with D unresolved. V was trimmed by 0 bases and J by 2 bases, leaving 10 bases between them. Germline V gene data show CDR1 as DFQATT and CDR2 as SNEGSKA (reference sequence). This CDR3 region has 14 residues. The CDR3 DNA reads TGCAGTGCTAGAGAGTTCCGGGCACAAGAGACCCAGTACTTC. This gives the protein CSAREFRAQETQYF.

Ten or more counts support this clonotype. In nucleotides, the CDR3 is TGTGCCAGCAGCCTTCACAGGGTCCGAGGGAATGAGCAGTTCTTC. It specifies CASSLHRVRGNEQFF. The rearrangement uses TRBV7-9 and TRBJ2-1; TRBD1 might be the D (6 bases). The CDR3 extends over 15 amino acids. CDR1 and CDR2 from the germline V gene are SEHNR and FQNEAQ (reference sequence). Trimming removed 5 bases from V and 7 bases from J, with 18 bases in between.

Ten or more counts support this clonotype. The chain joins TRBV2 to TRBJ2-5, with D tentatively TRBD2 (6 bases). V was cut by 2 bases and J by 5 bases, with 18 bases left in between. CDR3 size: 16 residues. The germline CDR1 and CDR2 sequences are SNHLY and FYNNEI. CDR3 bases: TGTGCCAGCAGTGAAAGCGTGGCGGGATACAGGGAGACCCAGTACTTC. It encodes CASSESVAGYRETQYF.

The J gene is TRBJ2-5, the V gene TRBV28, with 10 bases fitting TRBD1. Germline V gene sequence: CDR1 MDHEN, CDR2 SYDVKM. The V segment lost 2 bases and the J segment 2 bases; nucleotides outside the gene matches: 20. The CDR3 covers 21 residues. The CDR3 is CASSLPPPAARGTGEQETQYF. The DNA for the CDR3 is TGTGCCAGCAGTTTACCCCCCCCCGCAGCGCGCGGGACAGGGGAACAAGAGACCCAGTACTTC.

This clonotype was recorded a few times. V usage is TRBV20-1 and J usage is TRBJ2-7; 9 bases map to TRBD2. The CDR3 covers 14 residues. From germline, CDR1 is DFQATT and CDR2 SNEGSKA (reference sequence). Trimming took 5 bases from V and 6 from J; bases not matched to a gene: 11. CDR3 bases: TGCAGTGCTCCCCCTCCGGGACTAGCCACCGAGCAGTACTTC. Translated: CSAPPPGLATEQYF.

This clonotype has only a few counts. The chain has TRBV14 and TRBJ2-3; D is unclear. CDR3 length: 14 residues. The ends were cut back, 0 bases at V and 8 bases at J, with 12 bases in the middle. CDR1 SGHDN and CDR2 FVKESK come from the germline V gene. The CDR3 reads CASSQDRIITTQYF. As DNA, the CDR3 is TGTGCCAGCAGCCAAGATCGGATCATCACTACGCAGTATTTT.